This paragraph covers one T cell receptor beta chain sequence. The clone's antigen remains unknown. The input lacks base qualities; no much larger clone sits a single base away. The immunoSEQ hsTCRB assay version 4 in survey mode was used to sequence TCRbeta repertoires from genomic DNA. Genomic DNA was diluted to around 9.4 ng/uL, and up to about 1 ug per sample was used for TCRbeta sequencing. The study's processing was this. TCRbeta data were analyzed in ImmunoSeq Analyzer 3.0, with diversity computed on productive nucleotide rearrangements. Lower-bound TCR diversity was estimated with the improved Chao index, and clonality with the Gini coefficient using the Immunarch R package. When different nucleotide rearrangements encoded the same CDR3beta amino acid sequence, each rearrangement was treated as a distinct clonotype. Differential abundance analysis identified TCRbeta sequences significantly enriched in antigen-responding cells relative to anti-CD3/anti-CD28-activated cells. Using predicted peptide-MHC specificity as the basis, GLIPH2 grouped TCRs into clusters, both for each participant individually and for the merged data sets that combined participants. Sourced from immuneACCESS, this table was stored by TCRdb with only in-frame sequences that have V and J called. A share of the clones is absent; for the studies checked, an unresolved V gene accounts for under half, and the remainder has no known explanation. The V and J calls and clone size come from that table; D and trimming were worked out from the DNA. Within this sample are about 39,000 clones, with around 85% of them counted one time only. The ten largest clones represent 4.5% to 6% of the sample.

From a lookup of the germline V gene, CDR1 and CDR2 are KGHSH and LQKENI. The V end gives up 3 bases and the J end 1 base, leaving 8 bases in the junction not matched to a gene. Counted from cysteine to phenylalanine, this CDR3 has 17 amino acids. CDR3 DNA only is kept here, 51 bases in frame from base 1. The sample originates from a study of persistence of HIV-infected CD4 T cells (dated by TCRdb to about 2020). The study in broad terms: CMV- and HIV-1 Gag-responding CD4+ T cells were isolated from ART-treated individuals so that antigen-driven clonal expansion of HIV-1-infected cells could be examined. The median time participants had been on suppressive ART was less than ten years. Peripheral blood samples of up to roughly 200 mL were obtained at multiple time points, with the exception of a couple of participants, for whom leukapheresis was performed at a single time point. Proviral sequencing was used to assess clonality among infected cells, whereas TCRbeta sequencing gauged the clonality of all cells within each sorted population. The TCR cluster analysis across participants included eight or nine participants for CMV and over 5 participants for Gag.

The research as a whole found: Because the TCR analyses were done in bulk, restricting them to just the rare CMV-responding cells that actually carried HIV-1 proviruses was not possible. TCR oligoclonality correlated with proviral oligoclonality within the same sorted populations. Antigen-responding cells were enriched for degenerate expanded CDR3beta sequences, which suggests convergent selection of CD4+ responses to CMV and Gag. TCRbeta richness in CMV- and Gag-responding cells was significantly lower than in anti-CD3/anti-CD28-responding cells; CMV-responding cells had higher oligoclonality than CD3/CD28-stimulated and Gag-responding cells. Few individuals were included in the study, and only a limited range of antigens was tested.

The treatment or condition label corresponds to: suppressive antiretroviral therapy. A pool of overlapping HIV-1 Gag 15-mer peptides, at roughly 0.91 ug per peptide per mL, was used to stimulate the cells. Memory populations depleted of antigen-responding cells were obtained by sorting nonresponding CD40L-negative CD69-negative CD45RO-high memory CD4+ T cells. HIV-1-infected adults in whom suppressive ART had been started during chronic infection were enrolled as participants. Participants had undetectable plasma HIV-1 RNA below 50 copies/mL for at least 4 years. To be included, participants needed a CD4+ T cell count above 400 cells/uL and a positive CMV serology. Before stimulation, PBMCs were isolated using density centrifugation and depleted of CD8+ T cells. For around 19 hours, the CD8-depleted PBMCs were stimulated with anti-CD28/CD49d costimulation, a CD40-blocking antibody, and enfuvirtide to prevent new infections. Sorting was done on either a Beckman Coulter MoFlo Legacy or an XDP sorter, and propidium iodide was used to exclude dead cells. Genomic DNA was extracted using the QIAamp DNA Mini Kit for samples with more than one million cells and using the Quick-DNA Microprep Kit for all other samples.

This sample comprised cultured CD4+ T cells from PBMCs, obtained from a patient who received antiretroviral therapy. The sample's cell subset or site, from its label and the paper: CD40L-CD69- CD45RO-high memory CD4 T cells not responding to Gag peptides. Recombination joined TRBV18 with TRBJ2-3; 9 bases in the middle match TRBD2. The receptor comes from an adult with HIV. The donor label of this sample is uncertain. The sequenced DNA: TGTGCCAGCTCACCTCCCCCCGGGACTAGCCGCACAGATACGCAGTATTTT. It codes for CASSPPPGTSRTDTQYF.